Below are 11 T cell receptor beta chains sequenced from a single sample in a study of blood T cell repertoires in COVID-19. This table comes from immunoSEQ multiplex PCR, and its TCRdb copy is limited to in-frame clones, with some not included. The sample holds almost 80,000 clones; 90% are singletons and the top ten take 0.77%. The specimen was peripheral blood. The receptors were gathered from a woman aged 80 or older with acute or convalescent COVID-19.

This clone was seen a few times. The V call is TRBV6-5, the J call TRBJ1-2; D gene uncertain. V gave up 4 bases and J gave up 4 bases, with 7 bases separating them. The germline V gene has CDR1 MNHEY and CDR2 SVGAGI. The CDR3 contains 12 residues. The CDR3 reads CASSSVGYGYTF. The DNA for the CDR3 is TGTGCCAGCAGTTCGGTCGGCTATGGCTACACCTTC.

The chain couples TRBV9 to TRBJ2-1, with D perhaps matching TRBD2 (5 bases). V was clipped by 0 bases and J by 4 bases, with 11 bases between them. CDR1 and CDR2 (germline): SGDLS, YYNGEE. The CDR3 contains 15 residues. The CDR3 nucleotides read TGTGCCAGCAGCGTAGGGCTGGAGGAGTACAATGAGCAGTTCTTC. Amino acid sequence: CASSVGLEEYNEQFF.

This chain links TRBV5-1 with TRBJ2-1; 13 positions agree with TRBD2. The CDR3 spans 16 residues. The J segment lost 4 bases and the V segment lost 5 bases, leaving 6 bases of the junction unmatched. Germline CDR1 reads SGHRS; CDR2 reads YFSETQ. The CDR3 DNA follows: TGCGCCAGCAGAATGACTAGCGGGAGGCTGTACAATGAGCAGTTCTTC. It translates to CASRMTSGRLYNEQFF.

The chain links TRBV6-5 to TRBJ1-6; no clear D. V was pared by 6 bases and J by 10 bases, with 10 bases between. The CDR3 contains 12 residues. Germline V gene lookup returns CDR1 MNHEY and CDR2 SVGAGI. The DNA of the CDR3 is TGTGCCAGCAGGAGGGTTCGCTCACCCCTCCACTTT. Its translation is CASRRVRSPLHF.

The chain combines TRBV6-8 with TRBJ1-4; TRBD1 is a possible D gene (6 bases). V was clipped by 9 bases and J by 8 bases, with 22 bases between them. From germline, CDR1 is MNHGY and CDR2 SAAAGT. This CDR3 has 15 residues. CDR3 sequence: CARSRDMCYREKLFF. The CDR3 DNA follows: TGTGCCAGGTCCCGGGACATGTGTTATAGGGAAAAACTGTTTTTT.

V and J are TRBV7-6 and TRBJ2-1, with TRBD2 matching 8 bases. Germline loops: CDR1 SGHVS, CDR2 FNYEAQ. This CDR3 has 16 residues. V trimming: 4 bases; J trimming: 4 bases; junction bases outside the gene matches: 9. The CDR3, as DNA: TGTGCCAGCAGCTCCCCGGGGGTAGCGGGGTACAATGAGCAGTTCTTC. Its translation: CASSSPGVAGYNEQFF.

The chain joins TRBV5-4 to TRBJ2-7; D remains unclear. The germline V gene encodes CDR1 SGHNT and CDR2 YYREEE (reference sequence). This CDR3 spans 13 amino acids. Trimming pared 6 bases from V and 0 bases from J, leaving 10 bases between. The CDR3 DNA sequence: TGTGCCAGCACCGGGTCTAACTCCTACGAGCAGTACTTC. This sequence encodes CASTGSNSYEQYF.

The chain joins TRBV19 to TRBJ1-2, with TRBD1 as a possible D gene (6 bases). Germline values: CDR1 LNHDA, CDR2 SQIVND (reference sequence). The CDR3 is 13 amino acids. V was cut by 5 bases and J by 2 bases, with 9 bases left in between. The CDR3 coding sequence is TGTGCCAGTAGTTTTGGACAGAACTATGGCTACACCTTC. Translating gives CASSFGQNYGYTF. Based on the CDR3 plus reference TRBV19 and TRBJ1-2, the full variable domain is DGGITQSPKYLFRKEGQNVTLSCEQNLNHDAMYWYRQDPGQGLRLIYYSQIVNDFQKGDIAEGYSVSREKKESFPLTVTSAQKNPTAFYLCASSFGQNYGYTFGSGTRLTVV.

J is TRBJ2-1 and V is TRBV5-1; 9 bases align to TRBD1. The ends lost 5 bases at V and 7 bases at J; junction bases unmatched: 4. The CDR3 contains 13 residues. Germline CDR1 and CDR2: SGHRS and YFSETQ. CDR3 DNA sequence: TGCGCCAGCAGGAGACAGGGGGTTAATGAGCAGTTCTTC. Translated, it gives CASRRQGVNEQFF.

V usage is TRBV15 and J usage is TRBJ2-2, with a possible D match to TRBD2 (6 bases). Trimming removed 5 bases at V and 7 bases at J, with 11 bases between. The CDR3 covers 13 residues. Germline values: CDR1 LNHNV, CDR2 YYDKDF (reference sequence). CDR3 in amino acids: CATSERADGELFF. The CDR3 DNA reads as TGTGCCACCAGCGAGCGGGCTGACGGGGAGCTGTTTTTT.

The CDR3 nucleotides are TGTGCCAGCACCCCCGCCGGGATAACTAAAAACATTCAGTACTTC. Protein product: CASTPAGITKNIQYF. This chain links TRBV19 with TRBJ2-4; maybe TRBD2 (5 bases). With 9 bases removed from V and 4 bases from J, the gap between germline ends came to 19 bases. Germline values: CDR1 LNHDA, CDR2 SQIVND (reference sequence). This CDR3 spans 15 amino acids.